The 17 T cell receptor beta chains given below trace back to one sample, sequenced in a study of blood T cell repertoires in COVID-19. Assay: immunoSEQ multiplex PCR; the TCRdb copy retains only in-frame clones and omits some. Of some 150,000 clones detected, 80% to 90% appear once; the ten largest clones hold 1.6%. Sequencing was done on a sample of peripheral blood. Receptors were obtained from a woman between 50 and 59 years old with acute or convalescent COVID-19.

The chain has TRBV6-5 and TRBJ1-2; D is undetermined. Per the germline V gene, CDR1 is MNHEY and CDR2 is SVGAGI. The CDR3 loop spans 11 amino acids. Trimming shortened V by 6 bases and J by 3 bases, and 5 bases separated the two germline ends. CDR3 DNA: TGTGCCAGCAGGCAGGACTATGGCTACACCTTC. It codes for CASRQDYGYTF.

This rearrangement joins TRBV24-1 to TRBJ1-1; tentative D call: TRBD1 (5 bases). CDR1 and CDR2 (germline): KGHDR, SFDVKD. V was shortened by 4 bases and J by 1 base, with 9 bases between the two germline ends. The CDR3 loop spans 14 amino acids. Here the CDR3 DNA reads TGTGCCACCAGTGACCGGACAAAGAACACTGAAGCTTTCTTT. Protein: CATSDRTKNTEAFF.

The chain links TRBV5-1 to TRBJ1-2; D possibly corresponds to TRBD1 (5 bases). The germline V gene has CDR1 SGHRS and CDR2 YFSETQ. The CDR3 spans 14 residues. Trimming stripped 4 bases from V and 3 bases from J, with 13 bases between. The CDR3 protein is CASSVTVDYYGYTF. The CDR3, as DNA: TGCGCCAGCAGCGTGACAGTAGATTACTATGGCTACACCTTC.

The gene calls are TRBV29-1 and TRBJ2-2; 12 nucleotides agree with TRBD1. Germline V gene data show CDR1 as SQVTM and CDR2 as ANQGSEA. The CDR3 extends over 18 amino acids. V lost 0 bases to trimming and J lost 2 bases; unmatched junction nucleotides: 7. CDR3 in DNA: TGCAGCGTTGAAGAAGGGACAGGGGGCCTCTTAAACACCGGGGAGCTGTTTTTT. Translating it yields CSVEEGTGGLLNTGELFF.

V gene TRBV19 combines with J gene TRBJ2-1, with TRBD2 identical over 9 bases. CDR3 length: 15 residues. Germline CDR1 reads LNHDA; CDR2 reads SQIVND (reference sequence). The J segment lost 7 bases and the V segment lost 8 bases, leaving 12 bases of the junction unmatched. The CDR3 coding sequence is TGTGCCAGTGGGCCATTGGGACTAGCAGAAAATGAGCAGTTCTTC. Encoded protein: CASGPLGLAENEQFF.

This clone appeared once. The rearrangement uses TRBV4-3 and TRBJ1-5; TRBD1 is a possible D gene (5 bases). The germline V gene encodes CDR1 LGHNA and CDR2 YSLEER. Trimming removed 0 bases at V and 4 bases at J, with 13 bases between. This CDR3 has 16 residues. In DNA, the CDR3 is TGCGCCAGCAGCCAAGATGGGGCAGCAACTAATCAGCCCCAGCATTTT. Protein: CASSQDGAATNQPQHF.

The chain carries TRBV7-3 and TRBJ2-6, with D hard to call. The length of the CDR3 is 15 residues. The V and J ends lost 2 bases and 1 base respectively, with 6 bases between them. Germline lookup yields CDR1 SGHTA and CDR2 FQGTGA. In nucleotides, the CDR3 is TGTGCCAGCAGCTTAGGGCTTTCTGGGGCCAACGTCCTGACTTTC. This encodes CASSLGLSGANVLTF.

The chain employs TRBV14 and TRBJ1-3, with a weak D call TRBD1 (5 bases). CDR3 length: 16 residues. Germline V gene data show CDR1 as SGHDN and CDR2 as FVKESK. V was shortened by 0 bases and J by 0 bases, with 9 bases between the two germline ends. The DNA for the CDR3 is TGTGCCAGCAGCCAAGATCTGGGGGGCTCTGGAAACACCATATATTTT. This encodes CASSQDLGGSGNTIYF.

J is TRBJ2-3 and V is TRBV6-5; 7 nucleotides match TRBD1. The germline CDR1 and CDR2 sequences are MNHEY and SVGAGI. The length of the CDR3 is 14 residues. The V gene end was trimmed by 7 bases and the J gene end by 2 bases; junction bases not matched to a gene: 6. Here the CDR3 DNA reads TGTGCCAGCACCAAGGGACAGAACACAGATACGCAGTATTTT. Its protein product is CASTKGQNTDTQYF.

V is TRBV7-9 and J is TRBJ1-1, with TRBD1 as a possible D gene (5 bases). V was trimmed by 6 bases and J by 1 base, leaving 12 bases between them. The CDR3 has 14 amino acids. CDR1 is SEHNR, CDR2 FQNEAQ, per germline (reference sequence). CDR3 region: CASSYAGGNTEAFF. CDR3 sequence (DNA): TGTGCCAGCAGTTACGCGGGGGGGAACACTGAAGCTTTCTTT.

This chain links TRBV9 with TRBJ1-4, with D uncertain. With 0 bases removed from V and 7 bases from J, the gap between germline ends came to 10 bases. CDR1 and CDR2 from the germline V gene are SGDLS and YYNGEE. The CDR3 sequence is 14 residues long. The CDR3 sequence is CASSVELHSEKLFF. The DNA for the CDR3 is TGTGCCAGCAGCGTAGAACTTCACAGTGAAAAACTGTTTTTT.

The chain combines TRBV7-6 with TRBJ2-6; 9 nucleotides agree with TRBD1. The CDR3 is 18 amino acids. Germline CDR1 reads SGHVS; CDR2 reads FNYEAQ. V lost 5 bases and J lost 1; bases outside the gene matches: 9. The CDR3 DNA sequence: TGTGCCAGCAGCCCCCAGGGACAGGGAAGGTCTGGGGCCAACGTCCTGACTTTC. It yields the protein CASSPQGQGRSGANVLTF. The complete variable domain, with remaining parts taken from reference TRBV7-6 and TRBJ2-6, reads GAGVSQSPRYKVTKRGQDVALRCDPISGHVSLYWYRQALGQGPEFLTYFNYEAQQDKSGLPNDRFSAERPEGSISTLTIQRTEQRDSAMYRCASSPQGQGRSGANVLTFGAGSRLTVL.

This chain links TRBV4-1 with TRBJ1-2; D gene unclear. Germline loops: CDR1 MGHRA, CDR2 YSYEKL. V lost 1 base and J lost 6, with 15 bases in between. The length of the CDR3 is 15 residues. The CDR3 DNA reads TGCGCCAGCAGCCAAGCCACTTGGGAGGGTAATGGCTACACCTTC. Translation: CASSQATWEGNGYTF.

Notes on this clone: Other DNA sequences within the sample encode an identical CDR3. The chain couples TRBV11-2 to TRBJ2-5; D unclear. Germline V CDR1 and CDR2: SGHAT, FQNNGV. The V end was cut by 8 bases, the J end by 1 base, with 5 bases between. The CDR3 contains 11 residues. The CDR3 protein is CASSLQETQYF. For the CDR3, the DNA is TGTGCCAGCTCACTCCAAGAGACCCAGTACTTC.

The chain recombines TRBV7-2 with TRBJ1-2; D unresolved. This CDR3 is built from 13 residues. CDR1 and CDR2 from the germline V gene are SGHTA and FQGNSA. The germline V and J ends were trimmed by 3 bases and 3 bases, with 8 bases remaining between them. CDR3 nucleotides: TGTGCCAGCAGCTTCCCAGTCGACTATGGCTACACCTTC. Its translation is CASSFPVDYGYTF.

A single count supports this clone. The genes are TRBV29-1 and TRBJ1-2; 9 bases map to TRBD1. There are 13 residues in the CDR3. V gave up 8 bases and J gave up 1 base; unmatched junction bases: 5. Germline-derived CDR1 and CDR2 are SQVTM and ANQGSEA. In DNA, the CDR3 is TGCAGCTTTCCGGACAGGGGTAACTATGGCTACACCTTC. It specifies CSFPDRGNYGYTF.

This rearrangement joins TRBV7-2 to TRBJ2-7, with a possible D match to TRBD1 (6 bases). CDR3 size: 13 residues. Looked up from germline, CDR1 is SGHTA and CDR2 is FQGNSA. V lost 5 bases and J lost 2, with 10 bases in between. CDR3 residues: CASSRTVTYEQYF. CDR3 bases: TGTGCCAGCAGCCGGACAGTGACCTACGAGCAGTACTTC. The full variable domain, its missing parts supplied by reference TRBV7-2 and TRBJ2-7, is GAGVSQSPSNKVTEKGKDVELRCDPISGHTALYWYRQSLGQGLEFLIYFQGNSAPDKSGLPSDRFSAERTGGSVSTLTIQRTQQEDSAVYLCASSRTVTYEQYFGPGTRLTVT.